Included here is one TCR beta chain sequence, with context. Measured with immunoSEQ multiplex PCR; TCRdb has only the in-frame clones, and not every one. This table holds roughly 190,000 clones, around 84% found once. The data were obtained in a study of blood T cell repertoires in COVID-19. Across the study: The United States, Italy and Spain were the sources of the acute and convalescent COVID-19 samples.

The Seattle patients joined while their infection was active and were tracked longitudinally afterward. The sequenced sample was peripheral blood. This clonotype originated in a woman between 70 and 85 years old with COVID-19, enrolled during active disease.

The CDR3 loop is CASSDRTGLEAFF. The CDR3 coding sequence is TGTGCCAGCAGTGACAGAACAGGCCTTGAAGCTTTCTTT. V and J are TRBV6-4 and TRBJ1-1; weak D call: TRBD1 (5 bases). With 2 bases removed from V and 7 bases from J, the gap between germline ends came to 11 bases. The CDR3 runs 13 residues. Germline loops: CDR1 MRHNA, CDR2 SNTAGT.